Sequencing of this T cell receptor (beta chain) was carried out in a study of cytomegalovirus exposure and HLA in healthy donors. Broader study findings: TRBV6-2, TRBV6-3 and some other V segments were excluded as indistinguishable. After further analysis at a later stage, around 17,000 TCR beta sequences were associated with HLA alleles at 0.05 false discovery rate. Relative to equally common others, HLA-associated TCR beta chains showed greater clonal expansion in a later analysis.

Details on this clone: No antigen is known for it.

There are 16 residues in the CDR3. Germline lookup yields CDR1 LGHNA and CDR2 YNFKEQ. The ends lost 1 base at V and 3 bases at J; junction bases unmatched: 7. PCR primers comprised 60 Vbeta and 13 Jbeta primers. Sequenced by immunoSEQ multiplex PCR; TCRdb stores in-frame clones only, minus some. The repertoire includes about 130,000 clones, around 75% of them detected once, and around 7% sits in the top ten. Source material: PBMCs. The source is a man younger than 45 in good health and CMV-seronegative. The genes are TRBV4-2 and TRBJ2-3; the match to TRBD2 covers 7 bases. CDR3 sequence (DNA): TGTGCCAGCAGCCAAGTCCCGGATAGCGGGACAGATACGCAGTATTTT. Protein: CASSQVPDSGTDTQYF.